This paragraph reports one T cell receptor (beta chain). What it binds is not known. V lost 6 bases to trimming and J lost 5 bases, with 13 bases between them. This CDR3 is built from 13 residues. Germline loops: CDR1 MNHEY, CDR2 SVGAGI. The source of the sample is a study of PD-1 blockade in classical Hodgkin lymphoma. Study results and caveats: Patients starting nivolumab less than 1 year after ASCT had lower diversity and were excluded from later analyses. Whereas CD4+ TCR diversity had risen significantly by C4D1, CD8+ TCR diversity had not. Baseline TCR diversity was reportedly lower in newly diagnosed patients than healthy donors.

The protocol was immunoSEQ multiplex PCR, while the TCRdb copy is restricted to in-frame clones and leaves out a portion. The sample contains 90,000 to 110,000 clones, approximately 89% of which appear only once. Time point here: cycle 4 day 1 (C4D1), after 6 weeks of nivolumab. In every patient, relapse followed autologous stem cell transplantation, while exposure to brentuximab vedotin differed. The starting material was peripheral blood mononuclear cells (PBMCs), obtained before the fourth cycle of nivolumab. This TCR was recovered from a human donor with classical Hodgkin lymphoma. This chain uses TRBV6-5 with TRBJ2-5; tentatively, D is TRBD1 (6 bases). CDR3 protein: CASRLQGSETQYF. The CDR3 DNA reads TGTGCCAGCAGGCTACAGGGATCGGAGACCCAGTACTTC.